These 12 T cell receptor beta chains share one sample of origin, sequenced in a study of identical twins. Each CDR3 protein gets one entry after TCRdb re-called the 5' RACE reads with MiXCR. In the table there are around 1.7 million distinct CDR3 sequences, about 30% of which are singletons. Sequences were obtained from cord blood. These receptors were obtained from a newborn girl in good health.

The genes are TRBV12-3 or TRBV12-4 and TRBJ2-5; 10 bases are a match to TRBD1. Matching the DNA end better, TRBJ2-1 makes the J call doubtful. The CDR3 totals 16 residues. CDR3 bases: TGTGCCAGCAGCCCTACGAGAGACAGGGGGCAAGAGACCCAGTTCTTC. It encodes CASSPTRDRGQETQFF.

This rearrangement joins TRBV20-1 to TRBJ2-1, with TRBD2 matching 8 bases. Germline V gene data show CDR1 as DFQATT and CDR2 as SNEGSKA (reference sequence). V was clipped by 1 base and J by 9 bases; unmatched bases: 20. This CDR3 has 18 amino acids. The DNA for the CDR3 is TGCAGTGCTAGAGGAGTCAGTGGGAATCTAGCGGGTAACACTGAGCAGTTCTTC. Translated: CSARGVSGNLAGNTEQFF.

The chain carries TRBV28 and TRBJ2-2; D might be TRBD1 (7 bases). Trimming removed 1 base at V and 1 base at J, with 13 bases between. The germline V gene encodes CDR1 MDHEN and CDR2 SYDVKM. This CDR3 contains 17 residues. CDR3: CASSLLAGGGNTGELFF. The DNA for the CDR3 is TGTGCCAGCAGTTTATTGGCAGGGGGAGGGAACACCGGGGAGCTGTTTTTT. The complete variable domain, with remaining parts taken from reference TRBV28 and TRBJ2-2, reads DVKVTQSSRYLVKRTGEKVFLECVQDMDHENMFWYRQDPGLGLRLIYFSYDVKMKEKGDIPEGYSVSREKKERFSLILESASTNQTSMYLCASSLLAGGGNTGELFFGEGSRLTVL.

This clonotype has a handful of counts. The chain links TRBV3-1 to TRBJ1-4, with 7 positions matching TRBD1. CDR3 length: 13 amino acids. Per germline, CDR1 LGHDT and CDR2 YNNKEL (reference sequence). V shed 4 bases and J 8 bases; nucleotides not matched to a gene: 4. CDR3 sequence (DNA): TGTGCCAGCAGCCCCTTCAGGGGGGAAAAACTGTTTTTT. Residues: CASSPFRGEKLFF.

The chain carries TRBV7-9 and TRBJ2-1; D is possibly TRBD2 (6 bases). Germline lookup yields CDR1 SEHNR and CDR2 FQNEAQ (reference sequence). Deletions cut 3 bases from V and 7 bases from J, with 31 bases between. The CDR3 runs 20 residues. In DNA, the CDR3 is TGTGCCAGCAGCTTGAAGGTGAGGGAACTAGCCAAACCTAAGAGGAATGAGCAGTTCTTC. Its protein is CASSLKVRELAKPKRNEQFF.

The chain recombines TRBV19 with TRBJ2-3, with D perhaps matching TRBD2 (5 bases). CDR3 length equals 12 residues. V gave up 10 bases and J gave up 5 bases, with 13 bases separating them. CDR1 and CDR2 from the germline V gene are LNHDA and SQIVND (reference sequence). In nucleotides, the CDR3 is TGTGCCACCCGGGGTACCGGAGATACGCAGTATTTT. Protein sequence: CATRGTGDTQYF.

The chain recombines TRBV6-1 with TRBJ1-6; D ambiguous. Germline V lookup: CDR1 MNHNS, CDR2 SASEGT. The ends were cut back, 2 bases at V and 0 bases at J, with 11 bases in the middle. CDR3 length: 17 amino acids. CDR3 nucleotide sequence: TGTGCCAGCAGTGAACGAGGGAAAAGCTCCTATAATTCACCCCTCCACTTT. This codes for CASSERGKSSYNSPLHF.

This clonotype occurred a few times. The V and J genes are TRBV10-3 and TRBJ1-6; perhaps TRBD1 as D (6 bases). Germline CDR1 reads ENHRY; CDR2 reads SYGVKD. V lost 4 bases, J lost 3 bases, and 10 bases lay in between. The CDR3 consists of 15 residues. The CDR3 reads CAISGGGHYNSPLHF. DNA for the CDR3: TGTGCCATCAGTGGGGGGGGACACTATAATTCACCCCTCCACTTT.

The chain has TRBV7-9 and TRBJ1-1; TRBD1 matches at 11 bases. V lost 8 bases and J lost 0; bases outside the gene matches: 11. The germline V gene has CDR1 SEHNR and CDR2 FQNEAQ (reference sequence). The length of the CDR3 is 17 residues. This chain's CDR3 is CASVRDRGNFMNTEAFF. The CDR3 DNA is TGTGCCAGCGTAAGGGACAGGGGGAACTTTATGAACACTGAAGCTTTCTTT.

Comment on this clonotype: Germline and junction disagree at one end, which may indicate a read error. The chain recombines TRBV27 with TRBJ2-1, with TRBD1 identical over 11 bases. Germline V CDR1 and CDR2: MNHEY, SMNVEV (reference sequence). This CDR3 spans 15 amino acids. CDR3 sequence: CAGSLGTGGYNEQFF. CDR3 bases: TGTGCCGGCAGTTTAGGGACAGGGGGCTACAATGAGCAGTTCTTC.

This clonotype was seen a few times. The chain links TRBV20-1 to TRBJ2-7, with D tentatively TRBD1 or TRBD2 (6 bases each). Trimming cost V 6 bases and J 7 bases, with 19 bases left between them. The CDR3 consists of 13 residues. The V gene's germline CDR1 is DFQATT and CDR2 SNEGSKA (reference sequence). DNA of the CDR3: TGCAGTGCGAGGGGGGTGGCGTACAATGAGCAGTACTTC. Its translation: CSARGVAYNEQYF.

This sequence joins TRBV12-3 or TRBV12-4 and TRBJ2-3; either TRBD1 or TRBD2 may supply D (6 bases each). The CDR3 length is 16 residues. Trimming stripped 3 bases from V and 10 bases from J, with 23 bases between. The CDR3 region has the DNA TGTGCCAGCAGTTTGGAGGGTCGGGGGCCTCTTCGGGCGCAGTATTTT. Amino acid sequence: CASSLEGRGPLRAQYF.